The sequence of this T cell receptor (beta chain) was determined in a study of chronic HIV infection and antiretroviral therapy. TCRdb used MiXCR to reprocess the 5' RACE reads, holding one entry per CDR3 protein. This repertoire shows 40,000 to 50,000 distinct CDR3 sequences, over 15% found once; its top ten account for roughly 3%. Between the trimmed V and J ends, which lost 6 bases and 8 bases, there was a span of 10 bases. The CDR3 loop spans 11 amino acids. The V gene's germline CDR1 is SNHLY and CDR2 FYNNEI. The receptor's source is an adult who had HIV and had not received antiretroviral therapy, or was an uninfected healthy control (not recorded which). Sequenced input: peripheral blood. The chain joins TRBV2 to TRBJ1-1; unclear D gene. DNA of the CDR3: TGTGCCAGCAGGGTGGCATCGGAAGCTTTCTTT. Amino acids: CASRVASEAFF.